The 29 T cell receptor beta chains below come from one sample, sequenced in a study of molecular identifiers for immune sequencing clone quantification. One entry per CDR3 protein results from TCRdb running MiXCR on the PCR reads. The table includes some 100,000 distinct CDR3 sequences, 36% detected once. The source material was naive CD8+ T cells from blood, with Jurkat cell RNA spiked in. The subset is: FACS-sorted CD8+CD4-CCR7+CD45RA+ naive T cells. The receptors here all came from a human donor in good health. Some libraries in this study had Jurkat cell RNA spiked in.

The rearrangement joins TRBV19 to TRBJ2-1; D may correspond to TRBD1 or TRBD2 (5 bases each). The CDR3 loop spans 14 amino acids. V shed 6 bases and J shed 5 bases, with 14 bases lying between them. In germline, CDR1 is LNHDA, CDR2 SQIVND (reference sequence). In DNA form, the CDR3 reads TGTGCCAGTAGCCGGGGACCGGAGAACAATGAGCAGTTCTTC. It is translated as CASSRGPENNEQFF. Full variable domain (remainder filled in from reference TRBV19 and TRBJ2-1): DGGITQSPKYLFRKEGQNVTLSCEQNLNHDAMYWYRQDPGQGLRLIYYSQIVNDFQKGDIAEGYSVSREKKESFPLTVTSAQKNPTAFYLCASSRGPENNEQFFGPGTRLTVL.

This clonotype was picked up a small number of times. The chain combines TRBV4-3 with TRBJ2-1; 8 positions match TRBD1. CDR1 is LGHNA, CDR2 YSLEER, per germline. The length of the CDR3 is 15 residues. V lost 1 base and J lost 7; bases outside the gene matches: 6. The CDR3 coding sequence is TGCGCCAGCAGCCAAGGGACAGGGTATGGTAATGAGCAGTTCTTC. Amino acids: CASSQGTGYGNEQFF.

The chain combines TRBV7-9 with TRBJ2-7; D gene unclear. This CDR3 spans 13 amino acids. Germline CDR1 and CDR2: SEHNR and FQNEAQ (reference sequence). With 0 bases removed from V and 4 bases from J, the gap between germline ends came to 7 bases. CDR3 sequence: CASSLALGYEQYF. In DNA, the CDR3 is TGTGCCAGCAGCTTAGCTCTGGGGTACGAGCAGTACTTC. The entire variable domain, with the rest obtained from reference TRBV7-9 and TRBJ2-7, is as follows: DTGVSQNPRHKITKRGQNVTFRCDPISEHNRLYWYRQTLGQGPEFLTYFQNEAQLEKSRLLSDRFSAERPKGSFSTLEIQRTEQGDSAMYLCASSLALGYEQYFGPGTRLTVT.

In this sample, this clonotype turned up a few times. V is TRBV29-1 and J is TRBJ2-1; 7 bases map to TRBD1. CDR1 and CDR2 (germline): SQVTM, ANQGSEA. The CDR3 is 14 residues long. Germline trimming cut 7 bases from V and 1 base from J; bases unmatched to any gene: 7. The CDR3 here is CSADTGVSYNEQFF. DNA of the CDR3: TGCAGCGCCGACACAGGGGTTTCCTACAATGAGCAGTTCTTC.

CDR3 nucleotide sequence: TGTGCCAGCAGCCCTTTAGCAGCGAGCACAGATACGCAGTATTTT. Encoded protein: CASSPLAASTDTQYF. The gene calls are TRBV5-4 and TRBJ2-3, with D unresolved. Trimming cost V 4 bases and J 0 bases, with 12 bases left between them. Germline V CDR1 and CDR2: SGHNT, YYREEE (reference sequence). The CDR3 consists of 15 residues.

This chain uses TRBV6-1 with TRBJ2-2; 7 bases fit TRBD2. CDR3 length: 14 amino acids. The germline CDR1 and CDR2 sequences are MNHNS and SASEGT. Trimming cost V 6 bases and J 7 bases; bases outside gene matches: 8. CDR3: CASRARLAVGELFF. CDR3 sequence (DNA): TGTGCCAGCAGAGCCCGACTAGCAGTCGGGGAGCTGTTTTTT.

This clonotype was seen at least ten times. The chain employs TRBV28 and TRBJ2-7, with 7 bases matching TRBD2. The J segment lost 3 bases and the V segment lost 3 bases, leaving 8 bases of the junction unmatched. CDR3 length: 15 amino acids. The germline gives CDR1 MDHEN, CDR2 SYDVKM. The CDR3 protein is CASSFRGSPHYEQYF. The CDR3 DNA reads as TGTGCCAGCAGTTTCCGCGGGAGCCCCCACTACGAGCAGTACTTC. Full variable domain (missing parts from reference TRBV28 and TRBJ2-7): DVKVTQSSRYLVKRTGEKVFLECVQDMDHENMFWYRQDPGLGLRLIYFSYDVKMKEKGDIPEGYSVSREKKERFSLILESASTNQTSMYLCASSFRGSPHYEQYFGPGTRLTVT.

Concerning this clonotype: This may arise from a read error, as a much more abundant clone is one base away. This chain connects TRBV25-1 to TRBJ2-1; possibly TRBD2 for D (5 bases). The CDR3 covers 15 residues. In germline, CDR1 is MGHDK, CDR2 SYGVNS. This CDR3 reads CASSVLPSSYIEQFF. CDR3 coding DNA: TGTGCCAGCAGTGTCCTGCCTAGCTCCTACATTGAGCAGTTCTTC.

Only a few counts were recorded for this clonotype. The rearrangement joins TRBV6-2 or TRBV6-3 to TRBJ2-3; 10 bases line up with TRBD2. The CDR3 runs 14 residues. The germline V gene has CDR1 MNHEY and CDR2 SVGEGT. Trimming took 5 bases from V and 8 from J; bases not matched to a gene: 7. DNA for the CDR3: TGTGCCAGCAGTGGACTAGCGGTCCAGGGTACGCAGTATTTT. This gives the protein CASSGLAVQGTQYF.

On this clonotype: Being one base from a much bigger clone, this may be a read error. The gene calls are TRBV20-1 and TRBJ2-7; a weak D match, TRBD1 (6 bases). The CDR3 is 12 residues long. Trimming left V 4 bases short and J 5 bases short, with 12 bases between. CDR1 DFQATT and CDR2 SNEGSKA come from the germline V gene (reference sequence). DNA for the CDR3: TGCAGTGCTAATGGGGGCACCAACGAGCAGTACTTC. Its protein is CSANGGTNEQYF.

This clonotype was picked up a small number of times. This chain links TRBV14 with TRBJ2-5; no definite D call. The germline CDR1 and CDR2 sequences are SGHDN and FVKESK. The CDR3 contains 13 residues. V gave up 4 bases and J gave up 1 base, with 7 bases separating them. This chain's CDR3 is CASSRWSQETQYF. The CDR3 nucleotides read TGTGCCAGCAGCCGATGGTCCCAAGAGACCCAGTACTTC.

This clonotype has a handful of counts. The J gene is TRBJ2-1, the V gene TRBV24-1; D gene unclear. This CDR3 has 15 residues. Trimming removed 5 bases from V and 0 bases from J, with 10 bases in between. The germline CDR1 and CDR2 sequences are KGHDR and SFDVKD. The CDR3: CATSGVVSSYNEQFF. The CDR3 bases are TGTGCCACCAGTGGTGTGGTCAGCTCCTACAATGAGCAGTTCTTC.

CDR3 nucleotides: TGTGCCAGCAGCTTAGGTAGCGGGAGGTCCTACAATGAGCAGTTCTTC. This encodes CASSLGSGRSYNEQFF. The chain couples TRBV7-6 to TRBJ2-1, with TRBD2 identical over 10 bases. Trimming at V came to 1 base and at J to 1 base, leaving 1 base not matched to a gene. The CDR3 is 16 amino acids. The V gene's germline CDR1 is SGHVS and CDR2 FNYEAQ.

About this clonotype itself: Given a much more abundant clone one base away, this may be a read error. This sequence joins TRBV20-1 and TRBJ1-1; 8 nucleotides match TRBD1. Per the germline V gene, CDR1 is DFQATT and CDR2 is SNEGSKA (reference sequence). The CDR3 runs 15 residues. The CDR3 DNA is TGCAGTGCCGAGACAGGGGACGGGATGAACACTGGAGCTTTCTTT. This sequence encodes CSAETGDGMNTGAFF.

A remark on this clonotype: One base away lies a much larger clone, so this may be a sequencing read error. V usage is TRBV28 and J usage is TRBJ2-3; tentatively, D is TRBD1 (6 bases). The germline CDR1 and CDR2 sequences are MDHEN and SYDVKM. The CDR3 has 14 residues. DNA of the CDR3: TGTGCCAGCAGTTGGGACAAATACACAGATTCGCAGTATTTT. This translates into CASSWDKYTDSQYF.

The J gene is TRBJ2-1, the V gene TRBV13; 12 nucleotides line up with TRBD2. The V segment lost 5 bases and the J segment 4 bases; nucleotides outside the gene matches: 6. This CDR3 contains 16 residues. Germline CDR1 and CDR2: PRHDT and FYEKMQ (reference sequence). The CDR3: CASSARLAGVYNEQFF. The DNA for the CDR3 is TGTGCCAGCAGCGCGAGACTAGCGGGAGTTTACAATGAGCAGTTCTTC.

Comments on this clonotype: Lacking the conserved final phenylalanine or tryptophan, this CDR3 likely reflects a read error. The chain couples TRBV7-8 to TRBJ2-1; 8 bases are a match to TRBD2. Germline V gene lookup returns CDR1 SGHVS and CDR2 FQNEAQ. V lost 8 bases to trimming and J lost 2 bases; unmatched junction nucleotides: 5. This CDR3 has 14 amino acids. In nucleotides, the CDR3 is TGTGCCAGCGGAACTAGCGGCCCCTACAATGAGCAGTTCATC. This sequence encodes CASGTSGPYNEQFI.

A remark on this clonotype: A read error may account for a junction end that differs from germline. The V and J genes are TRBV12-3 or TRBV12-4 and TRBJ2-3; D not certain. CDR3 length: 14 residues. CDR3 loop: CASSFSTWEDSQYF. Written as DNA, the CDR3 is TGTGCCAGCAGTTTCTCTACATGGGAAGATTCGCAGTATTTT.

This chain uses TRBV27 with TRBJ1-5; D is unresolved. The CDR3 covers 13 residues. Germline loops: CDR1 MNHEY, CDR2 SMNVEV (reference sequence). Between the trimmed V and J ends, which lost 4 bases and 3 bases, there was a span of 7 bases. Here the CDR3 reads CASSSSNNQPQHF. CDR3 in DNA: TGTGCCAGCAGTTCCTCCAACAATCAGCCCCAGCATTTT.

Of note for this clonotype: Germline is not matched at one junction end, which may reflect a read error. The chain uses TRBV12-3 or TRBV12-4 and TRBJ2-3; the D is unclear. CDR3 size: 14 residues. CDR3 region: CASGLERGTDTQYF. As DNA, the CDR3 is TGTGCCAGCGGTTTGGAGCGAGGCACAGATACGCAGTATTTT.

In the case of this clonotype: A much larger clone differs from this one at a single base, so this may be a read error. The rearrangement uses TRBV5-4 and TRBJ2-5, with a tentative D call TRBD1 (6 bases). CDR1 and CDR2 from the germline V gene are SGHNT and YYREEE (reference sequence). Trimming removed 5 bases from V and 5 bases from J, with 22 bases in between. The CDR3 has 16 residues. The CDR3 is CASSLALGRGLETQYF. CDR3 sequence (DNA): TGTGCCAGCAGTCTGGCACTAGGAAGGGGGTTGGAGACCCAGTACTTC. Full variable domain (remainder filled in from reference TRBV5-4 and TRBJ2-5): ETGVTQSPTHLIKTRGQQVTLRCSSQSGHNTVSWYQQALGQGPQFIFQYYREEENGRGNFPPRFSGLQFPNYSSELNVNALELDDSALYLCASSLALGRGLETQYFGPGTRLLVL.

As to this clonotype: A much larger clone differs by one base, so this may be a read error. The CDR3 coding sequence is TGTGCCAGCAGCTTAGGCAGGGGGCATCACGAGCAGTGCTTC. This translates into CASSLGRGHHEQCF. V usage is TRBV7-9 and J usage is TRBJ2-7; 8 nucleotides line up with TRBD1. The germline V gene has CDR1 SEHNR and CDR2 FQNEAQ (reference sequence). The CDR3 totals 14 residues.

The genes are TRBV7-9 and TRBJ2-7, with unresolved D. V shed 5 bases and J shed 3 bases, with 11 bases lying between them. The CDR3 is 13 residues long. The V gene's germline CDR1 is SEHNR and CDR2 FQNEAQ (reference sequence). DNA of the CDR3: TGTGCCAGCAGCGACGGTGTTTACTACGAGCAGTACTTC. It encodes CASSDGVYYEQYF.

Many counts were recorded for this clonotype. The chain joins TRBV7-3 to TRBJ2-6; D gene uncertain. Germline CDR1 and CDR2: SGHTA and FQGTGA. V lost 2 bases to trimming and J lost 0 bases, with 14 bases between them. This CDR3 has 18 amino acids. The CDR3 DNA is TGTGCCAGCAGCTTATTCGGCGTCGCGGACTCTGGGGCCAACGTCCTGACTTTC. As protein: CASSLFGVADSGANVLTF.

The V and J genes are TRBV12-3 or TRBV12-4 and TRBJ1-1, with no clear D. This CDR3 is 13 amino acids long. Trimming removed 1 base at V and 3 bases at J, with 6 bases between. Here the CDR3 DNA reads TGTGCCAGCAGTTTAGTAGGGTACACTGAAGCTTTCTTT. It translates to CASSLVGYTEAFF.

J is TRBJ2-7 and V is TRBV13; TRBD1 might be the D (7 bases). This CDR3 has 14 amino acids. Trimming removed 5 bases from V and 2 bases from J, with 13 bases in between. Per the germline V gene, CDR1 is PRHDT and CDR2 is FYEKMQ (reference sequence). CDR3 bases: TGTGCCAGCAGCCCCAGGGGGGCTCCCTACGAGCAGTACTTC. Translating gives CASSPRGAPYEQYF.

J is TRBJ2-7 and V is TRBV11-2; D possibly matches TRBD1 or TRBD2 (5 bases each). Germline V gene data show CDR1 as SGHAT and CDR2 as FQNNGV. The CDR3 length is 14 residues. V lost 1 base, J lost 2 bases, and 9 bases lay in between. The CDR3 here is CASSLGGTTYEQYF. The CDR3 DNA follows: TGTGCCAGCAGCTTAGGGGGGACGACCTACGAGCAGTACTTC.

This clonotype showed up many times. The V and J genes are TRBV6-5 and TRBJ2-7; D gene unclear. The CDR3 consists of 14 residues. Looked up from germline, CDR1 is MNHEY and CDR2 is SVGAGI. Trimming left V 0 bases short and J 6 bases short, with 12 bases between. The CDR3 sequence is CASSYSDLSGEQYF. In DNA, the CDR3 is TGTGCCAGCAGTTACTCGGACCTGTCTGGCGAGCAGTACTTC.

This clonotype appeared once. Since a much larger clone is just one base distant, this may be a read error. This sequence joins TRBV28 and TRBJ2-3, with 8 bases that match TRBD2. The length of the CDR3 is 14 residues. Per germline, CDR1 MDHEN and CDR2 SYDVKM. In DNA, the CDR3 is TGTGCCAGCAGGTTAGCGGGGTTCACAGATACGCTGTATTTT. Its protein is CASRLAGFTDTLYF.